The 4 T cell receptor beta chains given below trace back to one sample, sequenced in a study of cytotoxic CD8 clonotypes in ibrutinib-treated CLL (dated by TCRdb to about 2021). Library preparation employed the immunoSEQ multiplex PCR assay. TCRdb took this table from immuneACCESS and kept in-frame rearrangements with V and J called. Such tables lack part of the clones; where checked against another copy, unresolved V genes explain under half of the gap, and the rest is unexplained. The sample table holds about 140,000 clones, of which around 84% were seen once. The ten biggest clones cover 7.5% to 8% of the sample. The sample was PBMCs, taken after 36 months of ibrutinib treatment. The source of these receptors is a human donor with chronic lymphocytic leukemia.

The J gene is TRBJ2-5, the V gene TRBV2; possible D gene TRBD1, 5 bases. The CDR3 totals 13 residues. The V end lost 7 bases, the J end lost 1 base, and 10 bases lay between the germline ends. Looked up from germline, CDR1 is SNHLY and CDR2 is FYNNEI. In DNA, the CDR3 is TGTGCCAGCATGGAACAGGCCCAAGAGACCCAGTACTTC. Amino acids: CASMEQAQETQYF. The full variable domain, with the rest looked up from reference TRBV2 and TRBJ2-5, is EPEVTQTPSHQVTQMGQEVILRCVPISNHLYFYWYRQILGQKVEFLVSFYNNEISEKSEIFDDQFSVERPDGSNFTLKIRSTKLEDSAMYFCASMEQAQETQYFGPGTRLLVL.

V gene TRBV7-9 combines with J gene TRBJ1-4, with D hard to call. With 2 bases removed from V and 4 bases from J, the gap between germline ends came to 11 bases. In germline, CDR1 is SEHNR, CDR2 FQNEAQ (reference sequence). The CDR3 loop spans 15 amino acids. The chain's CDR3 is CASSLQPGYNEKLFF. For the CDR3, the DNA is TGTGCCAGCAGCTTACAGCCAGGATATAATGAAAAACTGTTTTTT.

The chain joins TRBV15 to TRBJ2-7; D is uncertain. CDR1 and CDR2 (germline): LNHNV, YYDKDF (reference sequence). This CDR3 contains 13 residues. The V and J ends lost 0 bases and 5 bases respectively, with 8 bases between them. As DNA, the CDR3 is TGTGCCACCAGCAGAGATGCAAGTAACGAGCAGTACTTC. This codes for CATSRDASNEQYF.

The chain joins TRBV10-1 to TRBJ2-2; D not certain. The ends were cut back, 6 bases at V and 0 bases at J, with 8 bases in the middle. CDR3 size: 14 residues. Germline-derived CDR1 and CDR2 are WNHNN and SYGVQD (reference sequence). The CDR3 nucleotides are TGCGCCAGCAGCCGAGCCTCGAACACCGGGGAGCTGTTTTTT. It encodes CASSRASNTGELFF.